This TCR beta chain came from a study of beta chain features in type 1 diabetes. Whole-study results and caveats: TCRB CDR3s were moderately but significantly shorter in Type 1 diabetes patients in all four CD4+ subsets.

The CDR3 totals 16 residues. V was pared by 2 bases and J by 3 bases, with 15 bases between. Germline loops: CDR1 MNHNY, CDR2 SVGAGI (reference sequence). With regard to this clone: The antigen is unknown.

Every isolated RNA sample was fully reverse transcribed, so sequencing captured expressed TCRB transcripts. Method: immunoSEQ multiplex PCR; TCRdb's copy keeps in-frame clones and lacks some. Of about 27,000 clones listed, 55% to 60% are singletons. This sequence originates from a woman aged 18 to 35 with type 1 diabetes. Material: Tregs from blood. The V call is TRBV6-6, the J call TRBJ2-3; tentatively, D is TRBD1 (6 bases). The CDR3 region is CASSYPTGKGTDTQYF. In nucleotides, the CDR3 is TGTGCCAGCAGTTACCCTACAGGGAAGGGGACAGATACGCAGTATTTT.